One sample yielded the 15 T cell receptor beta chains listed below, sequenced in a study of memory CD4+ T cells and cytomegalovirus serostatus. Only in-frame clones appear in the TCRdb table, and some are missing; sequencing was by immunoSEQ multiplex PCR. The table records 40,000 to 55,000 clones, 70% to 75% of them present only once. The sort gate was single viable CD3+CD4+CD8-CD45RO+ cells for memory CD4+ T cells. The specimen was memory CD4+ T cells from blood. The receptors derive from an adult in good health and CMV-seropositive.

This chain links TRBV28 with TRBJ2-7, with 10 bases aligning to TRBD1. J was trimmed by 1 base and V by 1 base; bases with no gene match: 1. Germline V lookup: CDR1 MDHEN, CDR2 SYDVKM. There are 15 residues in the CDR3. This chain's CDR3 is CASSLSGQGSYEQYF. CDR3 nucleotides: TGTGCCAGCAGTTTATCGGGACAGGGGTCCTACGAGCAGTACTTC.

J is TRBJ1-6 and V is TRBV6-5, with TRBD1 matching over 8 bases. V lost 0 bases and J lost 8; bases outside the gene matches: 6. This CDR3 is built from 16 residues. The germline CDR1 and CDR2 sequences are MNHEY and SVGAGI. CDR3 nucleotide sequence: TGTGCCAGCAGTTACTCTTCTGGACAGGGAGATTCACCCCTCCACTTT. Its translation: CASSYSSGQGDSPLHF.

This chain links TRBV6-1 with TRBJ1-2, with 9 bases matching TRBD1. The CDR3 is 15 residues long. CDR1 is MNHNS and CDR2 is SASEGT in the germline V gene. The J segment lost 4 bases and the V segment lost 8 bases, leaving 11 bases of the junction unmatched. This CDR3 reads CASQDRGLGTYGYTF. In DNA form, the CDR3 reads TGTGCCAGCCAGGACAGGGGCCTCGGGACCTATGGCTACACCTTC.

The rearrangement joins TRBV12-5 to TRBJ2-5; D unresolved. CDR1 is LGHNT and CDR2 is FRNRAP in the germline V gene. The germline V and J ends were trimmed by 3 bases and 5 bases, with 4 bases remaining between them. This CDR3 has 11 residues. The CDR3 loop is CASGFMETQYF. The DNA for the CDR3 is TGTGCTAGTGGTTTTATGGAGACCCAGTACTTC.

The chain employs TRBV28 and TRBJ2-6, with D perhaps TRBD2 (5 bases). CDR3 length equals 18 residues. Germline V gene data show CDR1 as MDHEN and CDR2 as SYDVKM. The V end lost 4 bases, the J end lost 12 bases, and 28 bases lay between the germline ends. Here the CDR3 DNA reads TGTGCCAGCAGTTCCAATGGCGGAGGCCCGCAGCTAATGTTCGTCCTGACTTTC. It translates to CASSSNGGGPQLMFVLTF.

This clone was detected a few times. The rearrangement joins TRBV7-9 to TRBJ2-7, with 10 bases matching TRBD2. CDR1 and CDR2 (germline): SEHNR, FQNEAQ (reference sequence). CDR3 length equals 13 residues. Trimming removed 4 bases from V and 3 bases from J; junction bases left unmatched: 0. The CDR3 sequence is CASSSSGGYEQYF. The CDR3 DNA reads TGTGCCAGCAGCTCTAGCGGGGGCTACGAGCAGTACTTC. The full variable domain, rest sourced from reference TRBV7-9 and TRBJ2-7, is DTGVSQNPRHKITKRGQNVTFRCDPISEHNRLYWYRQTLGQGPEFLTYFQNEAQLEKSRLLSDRFSAERPKGSFSTLEIQRTEQGDSAMYLCASSSSGGYEQYFGPGTRLTVT.

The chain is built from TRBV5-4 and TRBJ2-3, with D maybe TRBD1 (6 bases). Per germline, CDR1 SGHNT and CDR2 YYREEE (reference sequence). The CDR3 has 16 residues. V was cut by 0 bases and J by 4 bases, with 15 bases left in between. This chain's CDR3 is CASSLVQGPASDTQYF. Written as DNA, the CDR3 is TGTGCCAGCAGCTTGGTACAGGGTCCAGCGTCAGATACGCAGTATTTT. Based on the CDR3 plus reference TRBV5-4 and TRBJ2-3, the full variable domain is ETGVTQSPTHLIKTRGQQVTLRCSSQSGHNTVSWYQQALGQGPQFIFQYYREEENGRGNFPPRFSGLQFPNYSSELNVNALELDDSALYLCASSLVQGPASDTQYFGPGTRLTVL.

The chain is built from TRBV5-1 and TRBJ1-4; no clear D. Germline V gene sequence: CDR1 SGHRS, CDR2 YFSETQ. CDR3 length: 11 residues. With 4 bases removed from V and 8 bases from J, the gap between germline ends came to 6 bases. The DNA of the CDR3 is TGCGCCAGCAGCCCGGGCGAAAAACTGTTTTTT. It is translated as CASSPGEKLFF.

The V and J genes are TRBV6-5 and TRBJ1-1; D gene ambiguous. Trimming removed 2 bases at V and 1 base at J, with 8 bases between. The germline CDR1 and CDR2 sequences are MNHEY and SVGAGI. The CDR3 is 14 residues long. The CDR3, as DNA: TGTGCCAGCAGTTACGAGGCGCAGAACACTGAAGCTTTCTTT. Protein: CASSYEAQNTEAFF.

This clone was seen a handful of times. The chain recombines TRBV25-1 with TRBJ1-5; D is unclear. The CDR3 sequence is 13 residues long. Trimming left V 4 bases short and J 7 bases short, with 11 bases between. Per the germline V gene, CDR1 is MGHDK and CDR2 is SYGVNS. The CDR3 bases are TGTGCCAGCAGTGGACCCGGAGAACAGCCCCAGCATTTT. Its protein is CASSGPGEQPQHF.

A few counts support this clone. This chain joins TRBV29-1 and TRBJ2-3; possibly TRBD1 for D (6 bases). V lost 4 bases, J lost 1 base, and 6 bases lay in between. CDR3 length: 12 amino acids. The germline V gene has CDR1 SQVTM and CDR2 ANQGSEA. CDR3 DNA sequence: TGCAGCGTTGGACAGGGCACAGATACGCAGTATTTT. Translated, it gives CSVGQGTDTQYF.

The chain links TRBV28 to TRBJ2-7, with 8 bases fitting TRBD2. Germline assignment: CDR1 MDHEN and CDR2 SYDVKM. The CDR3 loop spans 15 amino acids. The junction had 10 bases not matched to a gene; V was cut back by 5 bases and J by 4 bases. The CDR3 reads CASSRAGDTGYEQYF. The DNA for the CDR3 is TGTGCCAGCAGTCGAGCGGGGGACACGGGGTACGAGCAGTACTTC.

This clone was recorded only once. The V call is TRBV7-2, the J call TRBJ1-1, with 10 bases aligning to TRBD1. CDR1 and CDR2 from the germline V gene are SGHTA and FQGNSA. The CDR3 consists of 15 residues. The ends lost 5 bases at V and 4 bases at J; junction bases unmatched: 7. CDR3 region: CASSPGQGVFTEAFF. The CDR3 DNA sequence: TGTGCCAGCAGCCCAGGACAGGGGGTGTTCACTGAAGCTTTCTTT.

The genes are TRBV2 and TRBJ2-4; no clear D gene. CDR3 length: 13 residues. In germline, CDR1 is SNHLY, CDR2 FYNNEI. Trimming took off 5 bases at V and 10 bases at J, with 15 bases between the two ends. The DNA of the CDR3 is TGTGCCAGCAGTCGTGACGGCGCCGGTATTCAGTACTTC. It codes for CASSRDGAGIQYF.

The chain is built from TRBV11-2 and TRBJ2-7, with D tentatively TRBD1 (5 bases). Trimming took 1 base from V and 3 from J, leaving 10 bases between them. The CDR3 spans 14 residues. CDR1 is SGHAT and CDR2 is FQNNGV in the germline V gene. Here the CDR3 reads CASSLVPGRYEQYF. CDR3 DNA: TGTGCCAGCAGCTTAGTCCCAGGGCGCTACGAGCAGTACTTC.